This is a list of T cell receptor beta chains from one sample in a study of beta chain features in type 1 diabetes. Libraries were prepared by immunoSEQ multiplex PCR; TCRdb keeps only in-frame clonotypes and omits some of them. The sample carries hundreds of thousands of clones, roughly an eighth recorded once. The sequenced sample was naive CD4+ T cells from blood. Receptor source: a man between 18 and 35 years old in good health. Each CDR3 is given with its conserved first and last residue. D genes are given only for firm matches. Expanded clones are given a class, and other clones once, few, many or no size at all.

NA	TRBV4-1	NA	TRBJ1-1	TGCGCCAGCAGCCAAAAGAACGGAGGGATGAACACTGAAGCTTTCTTT	CASSQKNGGMNTEAFF
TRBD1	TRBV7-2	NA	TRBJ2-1	TGTGCCAGCAGCTCAGGGGGTGATGAGCAGTTCTTC	CASSSGGDEQFF
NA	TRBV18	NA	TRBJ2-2	TGTGCCAGCTCACCACCAGGGGCGGCGGACGGGGAGCTGTTTTTT	CASSPPGAADGELFF
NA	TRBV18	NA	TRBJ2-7	TGTGCCAGCTCACCACAGGGGATTTCCTACGAGCAGTACTTC	CASSPQGISYEQYF
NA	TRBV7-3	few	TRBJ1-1	TGTGCCAGCAGCCCGCACAGGGAGTGGAGAGAAGCTTTCTTT	CASSPHREWREAFF
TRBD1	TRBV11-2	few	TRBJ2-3	TGTGCCAGCAGCGGGCGACAGGGTCCAGATACGCAGTATTTT	CASSGRQGPDTQYF
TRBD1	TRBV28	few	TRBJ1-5	TGTGCCAGTACAGGGGTTGTGGGCAATCAGCCCCAGCATTTT	CASTGVVGNQPQHF
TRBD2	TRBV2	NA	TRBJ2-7	TGTGCCAGCAGGGGGACTAGCGGGAGGCCCTCCTACGAGCAGTACTTC	CASRGTSGRPSYEQYF
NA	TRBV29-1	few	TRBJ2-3	TGCAGCGTTGACGCCAGGGGAGATACGCAGTATTTT	CSVDARGDTQYF
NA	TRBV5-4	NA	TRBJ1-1	TGTGCCAGCAGCTTCGTGTATGGAGTGGGCACTGAAGCTTTCTTT	CASSFVYGVGTEAFF
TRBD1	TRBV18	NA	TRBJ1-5	TGTGCCAGCTCACCAGGCACAGGGGAAGTCAGGCCCCAGCATTTT	CASSPGTGEVRPQHF
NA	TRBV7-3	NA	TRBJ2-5	TGTGCCAGCAGCTTATCCCCAGGGATGAGAGAGACCCAGTACTTC	CASSLSPGMRETQYF
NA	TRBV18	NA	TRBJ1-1	TGTGCCAGCTCACCTATATTGCAGGAGAACACTGAAGCTTTCTTT	CASSPILQENTEAFF
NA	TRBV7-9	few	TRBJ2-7	TGTGCCAGCAGCTTAGGTAGCTTCCACGAGCAGTACTTC	CASSLGSFHEQYF
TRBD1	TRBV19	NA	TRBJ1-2	TGTGCCAGTAGCGAGGGACAGCGAAACTATGGCTACACCTTC	CASSEGQRNYGYTF
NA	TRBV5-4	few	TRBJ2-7	TGTGCCAGCAGGGACCGGGACACCGCCTACGAGCAGTACTTC	CASRDRDTAYEQYF
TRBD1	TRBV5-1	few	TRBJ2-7	TGCGCCAGCAGCTGGAGACCCGGGACAGCCACCCGCTACGAGCAGTACTTC	CASSWRPGTATRYEQYF
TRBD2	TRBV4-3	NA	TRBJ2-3	TGCGCCAGCAGCCATAAGCCCGATACTAGCGGCCAAAGCACAGATACGCAGTATTTT	CASSHKPDTSGQSTDTQYF
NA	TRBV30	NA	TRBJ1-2	TGTGCCTGGAGTGTAAGAGGGCCTCTTGGCTACACCTTC	CAWSVRGPLGYTF
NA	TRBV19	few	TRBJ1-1	TGTGCCAGTAGTGCCCCCGGGATCTCGAACACTGAAGCTTTCTTT	CASSAPGISNTEAFF
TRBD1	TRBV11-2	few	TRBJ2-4	TGTGCCAGCAGCTTACTCCGGGACAGGGGTCACATTCAGTACTTC	CASSLLRDRGHIQYF
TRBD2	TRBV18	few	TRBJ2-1	TGTGCCAGCTCACCACCGAGGGCTAGCGGGACGGATGGGGAGCAGTTCTTC	CASSPPRASGTDGEQFF
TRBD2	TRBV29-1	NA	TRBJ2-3	TGCAGCGTTGAGACTAGCGGGCAGGGAGATACGCAGTATTTT	CSVETSGQGDTQYF
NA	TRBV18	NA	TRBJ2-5	TGTGCCAGCTCACCAAGACAGATTCAAGAGACCCAGTACTTC	CASSPRQIQETQYF
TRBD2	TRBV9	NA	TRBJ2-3	TGTGCCAGCAGCGTAGGGAGCGGGAGCCCACGCACAGATACGCAGTATTTT	CASSVGSGSPRTDTQYF
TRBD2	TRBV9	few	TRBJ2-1	TGTGCCAGCAGCATTAGTAGTAGCGGGGGGGCCTCGGTTTATGAGCAGTTCTTC	CASSISSSGGASVYEQFF
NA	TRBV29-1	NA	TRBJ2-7	TGCAGCGTTGGACTAGCCTACGAGCAGTACTTC	CSVGLAYEQYF
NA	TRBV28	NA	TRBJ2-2	TGTGCCAGCAGTTTGTACGGGGATTTCACCGGGGAGCTGTTTTTT	CASSLYGDFTGELFF
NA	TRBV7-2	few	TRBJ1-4	TGTGCCAGCAGCTTGTCCCGGGATGAAAAACTGTTTTTT	CASSLSRDEKLFF
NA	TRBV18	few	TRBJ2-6	TGTGCCAGCTCCTTAAAAGCCGGGACACGCTTATCCTCTGGGGCCAACGTCCTGACTTTC	CASSLKAGTRLSSGANVLTF
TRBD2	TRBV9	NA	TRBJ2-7	TGTGCCAGCAGCGTTAGCGGGAGCCCCCTCGAGCAGTACTTC	CASSVSGSPLEQYF
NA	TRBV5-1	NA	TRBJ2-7	TGCGCCAGCAGCTCCACTTCCTACGAGCAGTACTTC	CASSSTSYEQYF
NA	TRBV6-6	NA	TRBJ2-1	TGTGCCAGCAGTTACTCCGGGGTGGATGAGCAGTTCTTC	CASSYSGVDEQFF
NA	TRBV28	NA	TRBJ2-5	TGTGCCAGCAGTTTGGAGGGGCTTGAGACCCAGTACTTC	CASSLEGLETQYF
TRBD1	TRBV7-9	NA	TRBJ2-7	TGTGCCAGCAGTCGGACCGGGACAGGTTTATACGAGCAGTACTTC	CASSRTGTGLYEQYF
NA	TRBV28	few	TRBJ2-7	TGTGCCAGCACTCTCAGGGGCCTAGTCGAGCAGTACTTC	CASTLRGLVEQYF
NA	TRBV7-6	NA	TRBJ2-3	TGTGCCAGCGGCACATGGGATACGCAGTATTTT	CASGTWDTQYF
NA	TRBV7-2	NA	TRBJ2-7	TGTGCCAGCAGCTGGGACTTCTCCTACGAGCAGTACTTC	CASSWDFSYEQYF
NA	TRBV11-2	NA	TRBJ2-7	TGTGCCAGCAGCTTAGGACCAGGGCAGTCTGACGAGCAGTACTTC	CASSLGPGQSDEQYF
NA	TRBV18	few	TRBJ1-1	TGTGCCAGCTCACCACGGTCAGGGCGAACTGAAGCTTTCTTT	CASSPRSGRTEAFF
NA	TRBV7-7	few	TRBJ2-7	TGTGCCAGCAGCCCGCGGTTCAGCAGGGTATCCTACGAGCAGTACTTC	CASSPRFSRVSYEQYF
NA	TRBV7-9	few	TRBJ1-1	TGTGCCAGCAGCGCGAGACAGGTCACGAACACTGAAGCTTTCTTT	CASSARQVTNTEAFF
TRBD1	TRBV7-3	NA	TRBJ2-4	TGTGCCAGCAGCGGGACAGGAGAAAACATTCAGTACTTC	CASSGTGENIQYF
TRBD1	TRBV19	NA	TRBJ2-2	TGTGCCAGTAGTTCCAAGTCCACCCGGGACAGGGGGAGTACCGGGGAGCTGTTTTTT	CASSSKSTRDRGSTGELFF
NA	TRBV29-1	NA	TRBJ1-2	TGCAGCGTTGATCGGGCAGGGCAGGCCTATGGCTACACCTTC	CSVDRAGQAYGYTF
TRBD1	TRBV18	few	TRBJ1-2	TGTGCCAGCTCACCATCGGGACAGGAGGTCTATGGCTACACCTTC	CASSPSGQEVYGYTF
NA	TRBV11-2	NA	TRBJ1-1	TGTGCCAGCAGCTCTCCCACCGGGACAAAGAACACTGAAGCTTTCTTT	CASSSPTGTKNTEAFF
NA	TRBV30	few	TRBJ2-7	TGTGCCTGGAGTGCCGGCGGCGAGCAGTACTTC	CAWSAGGEQYF